One and the same sample provided the 12 T cell receptor beta chains below, sequenced in a study of cytomegalovirus exposure and HLA in healthy donors. 13 Jbeta primers and 60 Vbeta primers were used for the PCR. Assay used: immunoSEQ multiplex PCR; TCRdb lists only in-frame clones, some missing. This table holds about 160,000 clones, roughly 80% found once. The sample was PBMCs. The receptor set was obtained from a man in his thirties or forties in good health and CMV-seronegative.

The chain couples TRBV7-3 to TRBJ2-2; 12 bases map to TRBD2. V lost 5 bases and J lost 2; bases outside the gene matches: 9. The CDR3 totals 18 residues. Germline V gene sequence: CDR1 SGHTA, CDR2 FQGTGA. The CDR3 loop reads CASSVLAGGPYNTGELFF. CDR3 DNA sequence: TGTGCCAGCAGCGTACTAGCGGGAGGTCCCTATAACACCGGGGAGCTGTTTTTT. The full variable domain, with the rest looked up from reference TRBV7-3 and TRBJ2-2, is GAGVSQTPSNKVTEKGKYVELRCDPISGHTALYWYRQSLGQGPEFLIYFQGTGAADDSGLPNDRFFAVRPEGSVSTLKIQRTERGDSAVYLCASSVLAGGPYNTGELFFGEGSRLTVL.

The chain is built from TRBV6-5 and TRBJ1-5, with D maybe TRBD1 (5 bases). Germline-derived CDR1 and CDR2 are MNHEY and SVGAGI. This CDR3 spans 14 amino acids. Trimming took 0 bases from V and 9 from J, leaving 12 bases between them. In DNA, the CDR3 is TGTGCCAGCAGTTACTCTAGGGGTGGTGCGCCCCAGCATTTT. Translated: CASSYSRGGAPQHF.

J is TRBJ2-1 and V is TRBV6-5; 10 nucleotides match TRBD1. CDR1 is MNHEY, CDR2 SVGAGI, per germline. V lost 6 bases to trimming and J lost 8 bases; unmatched junction nucleotides: 10. CDR3 length equals 15 residues. DNA of the CDR3: TGTGCCAGCAGCCCCGGGACAGGGGAGGTCCATGAGCAGTTCTTC. Translation: CASSPGTGEVHEQFF.

The chain uses TRBV6-5 and TRBJ1-5, with TRBD1 identical over 7 bases. The CDR3 totals 15 residues. Germline-derived CDR1 and CDR2 are MNHEY and SVGAGI. V trimming: 5 bases; J trimming: 2 bases; junction bases outside the gene matches: 6. CDR3 amino acids: CASSLDRAGNQPQHF. The CDR3 DNA reads TGTGCCAGCAGTCTCGACAGGGCGGGCAATCAGCCCCAGCATTTT.

The genes are TRBV9 and TRBJ2-3; the D gene is possibly TRBD1 (5 bases). Looked up from germline, CDR1 is SGDLS and CDR2 is YYNGEE. The CDR3 consists of 14 residues. Trimming left V 3 bases short and J 3 bases short, with 11 bases between. DNA of the CDR3: TGTGCCAGCAGCGACCAGGGTGGGACAGATACGCAGTATTTT. It specifies CASSDQGGTDTQYF.

The chain links TRBV4-3 to TRBJ2-1; 9 bases agree with TRBD2. The CDR3 is made up of 14 amino acids. Looked up from germline, CDR1 is LGHNA and CDR2 is YSLEER. J gave up 6 bases and V 2 bases, and 2 bases lay outside the gene matches. The CDR3 sequence: CASSQTSGRNEQFF. CDR3 DNA: TGCGCCAGCAGCCAAACTAGCGGGCGCAATGAGCAGTTCTTC.

The chain recombines TRBV30 with TRBJ1-1, with D unresolved. The ends were cut back, 0 bases at V and 10 bases at J, with 21 bases in the middle. This CDR3 contains 15 residues. From germline, CDR1 is GTSNPN and CDR2 SVGIG (reference sequence). CDR3 amino acids: CAWSVVFGAGVGAFF. CDR3 sequence (DNA): TGTGCCTGGAGTGTGGTGTTTGGAGCGGGAGTTGGAGCTTTCTTT.

This chain links TRBV9 with TRBJ1-1; D gene ambiguous. V lost 2 bases to trimming and J lost 1 base, with 12 bases between them. Germline CDR1 reads SGDLS; CDR2 reads YYNGEE. This CDR3 spans 15 amino acids. The CDR3 sequence is CASSVGGGPNTEAFF. The CDR3 nucleotides read TGTGCCAGCAGCGTTGGTGGAGGGCCGAACACTGAAGCTTTCTTT.

The rearrangement joins TRBV7-2 to TRBJ1-4, with no clear D. The CDR3 is made up of 15 amino acids. Germline values: CDR1 SGHTA, CDR2 FQGNSA. V gave up 2 bases and J gave up 3 bases, with 10 bases separating them. In DNA form, the CDR3 reads TGTGCCAGCAGCTTATTTCGGGTATCTAATGAAAAACTGTTTTTT. The encoded protein is CASSLFRVSNEKLFF.

This chain joins TRBV6-5 and TRBJ2-1, with 9 bases lining up with TRBD2. V lost 5 bases, J lost 8 bases, and 10 bases stayed unmatched. CDR3 length: 15 amino acids. CDR1 and CDR2 from the germline V gene are MNHEY and SVGAGI. This chain's CDR3 is CASSRGGVPLDEQFF. CDR3 bases: TGTGCCAGCAGTCGCGGGGGGGTCCCTTTGGATGAGCAGTTCTTC.

J is TRBJ2-3 and V is TRBV13, with D unresolved. This CDR3 region has 14 residues. CDR1 is PRHDT and CDR2 is FYEKMQ in the germline V gene (reference sequence). Trimming pared 5 bases from V and 3 bases from J, leaving 12 bases between. The CDR3 loop is CASSPTLLTDTQYF. DNA for the CDR3: TGTGCCAGCAGCCCTACCCTCCTTACAGATACGCAGTATTTT.

V is TRBV11-3 and J is TRBJ1-1, with 9 nucleotides matching TRBD1. Germline CDR1 reads SGHNT; CDR2 reads YENEEA. Germline trimming cut 3 bases from V and 3 bases from J; bases unmatched to any gene: 11. The CDR3 spans 17 residues. The CDR3 is CASSLGQGAGRDTEAFF. For the CDR3, the DNA is TGTGCCAGCAGCTTGGGACAGGGCGCCGGGAGAGACACTGAAGCTTTCTTT.